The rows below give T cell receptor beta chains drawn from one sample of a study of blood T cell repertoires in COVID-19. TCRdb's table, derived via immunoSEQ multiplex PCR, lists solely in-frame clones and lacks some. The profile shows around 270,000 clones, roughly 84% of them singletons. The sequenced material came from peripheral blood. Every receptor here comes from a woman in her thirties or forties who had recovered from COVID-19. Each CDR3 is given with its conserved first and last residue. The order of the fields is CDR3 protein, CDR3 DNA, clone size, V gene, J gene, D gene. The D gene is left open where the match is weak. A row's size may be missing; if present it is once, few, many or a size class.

CDR3: CASSLEDRAPLHF; DNA: TGTGCCAGCAGCTTAGAGGACAGGGCACCCCTCCACTTT; size: few; V: TRBV7-9; J: TRBJ1-6; D: TRBD1
CDR3: CAWSPGNYGYTF; DNA: TGTGCCTGGAGTCCGGGGAACTATGGCTACACCTTC; size: NA; V: TRBV30; J: TRBJ1-2; D: NA
CDR3: CASGRTSGTYEQYF; DNA: TGTGCCAGCGGCCGGACTAGCGGGACCTACGAGCAGTACTTC; size: NA; V: TRBV11-2; J: TRBJ2-7; D: TRBD2
CDR3: CASSSAGLPVELFF; DNA: TGTGCCAGCAGTTCGGCGGGACTGCCGGTAGAGCTGTTTTTT; size: NA; V: TRBV28; J: TRBJ2-2; D: NA
CDR3: CASSTTGGAGQPQHF; DNA: TGTGCCAGCAGTACCACAGGGGGAGCGGGTCAGCCCCAGCATTTT; size: NA; V: TRBV2; J: TRBJ1-5; D: TRBD1
CDR3: CASSSSIRQGEVPYEQYF; DNA: TGTGCCAGCAGCTCCAGCATAAGACAGGGGGAGGTCCCCTACGAGCAGTACTTC; size: NA; V: TRBV11-2; J: TRBJ2-7; D: TRBD1
CDR3: CASGSSGQRHEQYF; DNA: TGTGCCAGCGGCTCCTCCGGACAGCGGCACGAGCAGTACTTC; size: NA; V: TRBV28; J: TRBJ2-7; D: NA
CDR3: CATSDFRRGAYNEQFF; DNA: TGTGCCACCAGTGATTTTCGGCGGGGGGCCTACAATGAGCAGTTCTTC; size: NA; V: TRBV24-1; J: TRBJ2-1; D: TRBD2
CDR3: CASSYEHANTEAFF; DNA: TGTGCCAGCAGTTACGAACACGCAAACACTGAAGCTTTCTTT; size: NA; V: TRBV6-5; J: TRBJ1-1; D: NA
CDR3: CASSQDDRGQPQHF; DNA: TGTGCCAGCAGCCAAGATGACAGGGGACAGCCCCAGCATTTT; size: NA; V: TRBV4-2; J: TRBJ1-5; D: TRBD1
CDR3: CASVNWGPDRVEAFF; DNA: TGTGCCTCAGTAAATTGGGGACCTGACAGGGTTGAAGCTTTCTTT; size: NA; V: TRBV19; J: TRBJ1-1; D: TRBD1
CDR3: CASSAGTWGGQEKLFF; DNA: TGTGCCAGCAGCGCGGGGACGTGGGGGGGGCAGGAAAAACTGTTTTTT; size: NA; V: TRBV3-1/TRBV3-2; J: TRBJ1-4; D: NA
CDR3: CSVDKGLAGDEQYF; DNA: TGCAGCGTTGACAAGGGGCTAGCGGGGGACGAGCAGTACTTC; size: few; V: TRBV29-1; J: TRBJ2-7; D: TRBD2
CDR3: CASSRTGRVEQYF; DNA: TGTGCCAGCAGCCGGACAGGGAGGGTCGAGCAGTACTTC; size: once; V: TRBV28; J: TRBJ2-7; D: NA
CDR3: CASSPTAGASTDTQYF; DNA: TGCGCCAGCAGCCCAACTGCGGGGGCCAGCACAGATACGCAGTATTTT; size: NA; V: TRBV7-2; J: TRBJ2-3; D: NA
CDR3: CASGPPTGHLSNQPQHF; DNA: TGTGCCAGTGGGCCCCCCACGGGACACCTTAGCAATCAGCCCCAGCATTTT; size: NA; V: TRBV19; J: TRBJ1-5; D: NA
CDR3: CASSQERTSGYGYTF; DNA: TGTGCCAGCAGCCAAGAACGGACATCCGGCTATGGCTACACCTTC; size: once; V: TRBV3-1/TRBV3-2; J: TRBJ1-2; D: NA
CDR3: CASSPQHSNQPQHF; DNA: TGTGCCAGCAGTCCACAGCATAGCAATCAGCCCCAGCATTTT; size: NA; V: TRBV28; J: TRBJ1-5; D: NA
CDR3: CASKPPGQGESGYTF; DNA: TGTGCCTCCAAACCCCCCGGACAGGGAGAGTCGGGCTACACCTTC; size: few; V: TRBV30; J: TRBJ1-2; D: TRBD1
CDR3: CASSLSGLDLGQPQHF; DNA: TGCGCCAGCAGCTTGTCAGGGCTTGATCTTGGTCAGCCCCAGCATTTT; size: NA; V: TRBV5-1; J: TRBJ1-5; D: NA
CDR3: CASSTSDSSGGTDTQYF; DNA: TGTGCCAGCAGTACAAGCGACTCTAGCGGAGGCACAGATACGCAGTATTTT; size: NA; V: TRBV4-2; J: TRBJ2-3; D: TRBD2
CDR3: CATRQGADYGYTF; DNA: TGTGCCACCAGACAGGGGGCCGACTATGGCTACACCTTC; size: NA; V: TRBV18; J: TRBJ1-2; D: TRBD1
CDR3: CASRRTAADYGYTF; DNA: TGTGCCAGCAGGAGGACAGCTGCCGATTATGGCTACACCTTC; size: NA; V: TRBV27; J: TRBJ1-2; D: NA
CDR3: CASSRDRPNTEAFF; DNA: TGTGCCAGCAGCAGGGACAGACCGAACACTGAAGCTTTCTTT; size: NA; V: TRBV6-2/TRBV6-3; J: TRBJ1-1; D: TRBD1
CDR3: CASSFGGQGNNQPQHF; DNA: TGTGCCAGCAGCTTCGGTGGACAGGGCAACAATCAGCCCCAGCATTTT; size: few; V: TRBV5-5; J: TRBJ1-5; D: TRBD1
CDR3: CASSQDRGRSYTF; DNA: TGTGCCAGCAGCCAGGACAGGGGGCGAAGCTACACCTTC; size: NA; V: TRBV3-1/TRBV3-2; J: TRBJ1-2; D: TRBD1
CDR3: CASSVDGANTEAFF; DNA: TGTGCCAGCAGCGTAGATGGGGCAAACACTGAAGCTTTCTTT; size: NA; V: TRBV9; J: TRBJ1-1; D: NA
CDR3: CASSLGGTGNEQFF; DNA: TGCGCCAGCAGCTTGGGGGGGACAGGCAATGAGCAGTTCTTC; size: few; V: TRBV5-1; J: TRBJ2-1; D: TRBD1
CDR3: CASSPQQDRGKGGYTF; DNA: TGTGCCAGCAGCCCTCAGCAGGACAGGGGGAAGGGTGGCTACACCTTC; size: NA; V: TRBV11-2; J: TRBJ1-2; D: TRBD1
CDR3: CASSPGGWDEKLFF; DNA: TGTGCCAGCAGCCCCGGAGGGTGGGATGAAAAACTGTTTTTT; size: NA; V: TRBV7-8; J: TRBJ1-4; D: NA
CDR3: CASSHLLDTQYF; DNA: TGTGCCAGCAGCCACCTTTTAGATACGCAGTATTTT; size: NA; V: TRBV3-1/TRBV3-2; J: TRBJ2-3; D: NA
CDR3: CASSYSTRSDEQYF; DNA: TGTGCCAGCAGTTACTCGACTAGGTCCGACGAGCAGTACTTC; size: once; V: TRBV6-2/TRBV6-3; J: TRBJ2-7; D: NA
CDR3: CASSQSYRVWETQYF; DNA: TGCGCCAGCAGCCAGTCCTACAGGGTCTGGGAGACCCAGTACTTC; size: NA; V: TRBV4-1; J: TRBJ2-5; D: NA
CDR3: CAWRRGRKEYGYTF; DNA: TGTGCCTGGAGAAGGGGGCGTAAAGAATATGGCTACACCTTC; size: once; V: TRBV30; J: TRBJ1-2; D: TRBD1
CDR3: CASSEWGSGATTDTQYF; DNA: TGTGCCAGCAGTGAATGGGGTAGCGGGGCCACCACAGATACGCAGTATTTT; size: NA; V: TRBV2; J: TRBJ2-3; D: TRBD2
CDR3: CASSRRGGTEAFF; DNA: TGTGCCAGCAGCCGAAGAGGGGGTACTGAAGCTTTCTTT; size: NA; V: TRBV7-9; J: TRBJ1-1; D: NA
CDR3: CSGGRGTEAFF; DNA: TGCAGTGGGGGGAGGGGGACTGAAGCTTTCTTT; size: NA; V: TRBV20-1; J: TRBJ1-1; D: NA
CDR3: CASSSHRDRVNQPQHF; DNA: TGTGCCAGCAGTTCACACCGGGACAGGGTCAATCAGCCCCAGCATTTT; size: NA; V: TRBV6-5; J: TRBJ1-5; D: TRBD1